One sample yielded the 10 T cell receptor beta chains listed below, sequenced in a study of Graves' ophthalmopathy and Graves' hyperthyroidism. For repertoire sequencing, the TCR beta CDR3 regions were amplified from RNA transcripts. The first-round RT-PCR employed HTBI primers together with the Qiagen OneStep RT-PCR kit. A multiplex PCR was then performed as the second round. TCRdb reprocessed the multiplex PCR reads via MiXCR and lists one record per CDR3 protein. Here the sample spans nearly 400,000 distinct CDR3 sequences, around 19% being singletons. The sequenced sample was peripheral blood. All receptors come from a woman younger than 30 with Graves' ophthalmopathy.

This clonotype was seen ten or more times. The rearrangement uses TRBV28 and TRBJ1-5; a weak D match, TRBD1 (5 bases). V shed 3 bases and J shed 7 bases, with 13 bases lying between them. From germline, CDR1 is MDHEN and CDR2 SYDVKM. The CDR3 is made up of 14 amino acids. The CDR3 DNA reads TGTGCCAGCAGTTTTCGGGGTGGGGGACAGCCCCAGCATTTT. Protein: CASSFRGGGQPQHF.

This clonotype was counted many times. The V call is TRBV19, the J call TRBJ1-6; 8 nucleotides agree with TRBD1. V gave up 6 bases and J gave up 5 bases; unmatched junction bases: 6. Germline lookup yields CDR1 LNHDA and CDR2 SQIVND (reference sequence). The CDR3 has 15 residues. The CDR3 DNA sequence: TGTGCCAGTAGGAGGGGACAGGACGATAATTCACCCCTCCACTTT. Protein sequence: CASRRGQDDNSPLHF.

This clonotype was seen many times. The chain combines TRBV6-6 with TRBJ1-5; D perhaps matches TRBD1 (5 bases). Trimming left V 5 bases short and J 9 bases short, with 32 bases between. This CDR3 spans 19 amino acids. Looked up from germline, CDR1 is MNHNY and CDR2 is SVGAGI (reference sequence). The CDR3 sequence is CASSSHLGGLEFLWRPQHF. Written as DNA, the CDR3 is TGTGCCAGCAGTAGCCACCTTGGGGGGTTAGAGTTCCTCTGGCGGCCCCAGCATTTT.

This clonotype was counted many times. The chain uses TRBV2 and TRBJ1-1; TRBD1 matches 7 bases. The CDR3 loop spans 13 amino acids. Trimming at V came to 11 bases and at J to 1 base, leaving 7 bases not matched to a gene. Germline V gene data show CDR1 as SNHLY and CDR2 as FYNNEI. CDR3 sequence: CAPRQGGNTEAFF. In DNA form, the CDR3 reads TGTGCCCCCAGGCAGGGGGGGAACACTGAAGCTTTCTTT.

This clonotype occurred many times. The V call is TRBV7-3, the J call TRBJ1-1; D ambiguous. The germline V gene encodes CDR1 SGHTA and CDR2 FQGTGA. CDR3 length: 15 residues. Trimming pared 0 bases from V and 0 bases from J, leaving 8 bases between. CDR3 amino acids: CASSLTPGLNTEAFF. The CDR3 bases are TGTGCCAGCAGCTTAACTCCGGGTCTGAACACTGAAGCTTTCTTT. Full variable domain (rest looked up from reference TRBV7-3 and TRBJ1-1): GAGVSQTPSNKVTEKGKYVELRCDPISGHTALYWYRQSLGQGPEFLIYFQGTGAADDSGLPNDRFFAVRPEGSVSTLKIQRTERGDSAVYLCASSLTPGLNTEAFFGQGTRLTVV.

Many counts were recorded for this clonotype. The rearrangement uses TRBV13 and TRBJ2-7, with D perhaps TRBD1 or TRBD2 (5 bases each). Germline CDR1 PRHDT, CDR2 FYEKMQ (reference sequence). The germline V and J ends were trimmed by 2 bases and 0 bases, with 8 bases remaining between them. The CDR3 spans 14 residues. CDR3 coding DNA: TGTGCCAGCAGCTTAATGGGGGTCTCCTACGAGCAGTACTTC. It yields the protein CASSLMGVSYEQYF.

Many counts were recorded for this clonotype. Here the CDR3 reads CASSLVGGRVGTEAFF. CDR3 coding DNA: TGTGCCAGCAGCTTAGTAGGGGGGCGCGTTGGCACTGAAGCTTTCTTT. The chain carries TRBV7-3 and TRBJ1-1, with D possibly being TRBD1 (6 bases). Germline CDR1 is SGHTA and CDR2 is FQGTGA. The CDR3 length is 16 residues. Trimming removed 2 bases from V and 4 bases from J, with 17 bases in between.

This clonotype was detected many times. The chain combines TRBV20-1 with TRBJ1-1; 8 bases agree with TRBD1. Trimming took 3 bases from V and 0 from J; bases not matched to a gene: 6. The length of the CDR3 is 15 residues. Per germline, CDR1 DFQATT and CDR2 SNEGSKA (reference sequence). CDR3 DNA sequence: TGCAGTGCTAGGGGGACAGGAGGAATGAACACTGAAGCTTTCTTT. It specifies CSARGTGGMNTEAFF.

This clonotype was recorded at least ten times. V usage is TRBV28 and J usage is TRBJ2-2; D is ambiguous. The CDR3 length is 11 residues. CDR1 and CDR2 from the germline V gene are MDHEN and SYDVKM. The ends were cut back, 10 bases at V and 2 bases at J, with 5 bases in the middle. This CDR3 reads CATGNTGELFF. DNA for the CDR3: TGTGCCACCGGTAACACCGGGGAGCTGTTTTTT.

This clonotype appeared many times. The junction and the germline gene differ at one end; a read error may be behind it. J is TRBJ2-7 and V is TRBV6-5; 10 bases fit TRBD2. Germline CDR1 MNHEY, CDR2 SVGAGI. This CDR3 is built from 11 residues. CDR3 amino acids: CASRASGGVFF. The CDR3 DNA follows: TGTGCCAGCAGGGCTAGCGGGGGTGTTTTCTTC.